This T cell receptor (beta chain) was captured by sequencing in a study of cytomegalovirus exposure and HLA in healthy donors. Primers for the PCR totalled 60 Vbeta and 13 Jbeta. Assay used: immunoSEQ multiplex PCR; TCRdb lists only in-frame clones, some missing. The table has 150,000 to 200,000 clones, around 86% seen once. The length of the CDR3 is 11 residues. The V gene lost 6 bases and the J gene lost 3 bases, with 3 bases spanning the gap. Germline assignment: CDR1 MDHEN and CDR2 SYDVKM. The genes are TRBV28 and TRBJ2-1; D ambiguous. Material: PBMCs. The sequence was collected from a man aged 45-60 years in good health and CMV-seronegative. The CDR3 protein is CASSNYNEQFF. Written as DNA, the CDR3 is TGTGCCAGCAGCAACTACAATGAGCAGTTCTTC.